The 6 T cell receptor beta chains below all came from one sample that was sequenced in a study of technical replicates of blood from several donors. Sequencing was performed with immunoSEQ multiplex PCR; in TCRdb, only in-frame clones are kept and a portion is missing. Seen here are approximately 70,000 clones, roughly 92% observed once, and the top ten hold over 0.3%. Sequencing input: T cells isolated from PBMCs. These receptors all stem from a human donor in good health.

V gene TRBV7-3 combines with J gene TRBJ2-2; no reliable D call. The CDR3 loop spans 14 amino acids. V lost 5 bases to trimming and J lost 4 bases, with 11 bases between them. CDR1 is SGHTA and CDR2 is FQGTGA in the germline V gene. The CDR3 reads CASSPSVSTGELFF. The CDR3 nucleotides read TGTGCCAGCAGCCCTTCAGTTTCCACCGGGGAGCTGTTTTTT.

J is TRBJ2-1 and V is TRBV5-6; 8 nucleotides align to TRBD1. Germline-derived CDR1 and CDR2 are SGHDT and YYEEEE. J gave up 4 bases and V 4 bases, and 7 bases lay outside the gene matches. This CDR3 has 15 residues. This CDR3 is CASSRTGGNYNEQFF. The CDR3 DNA is TGTGCCAGCAGCCGAACAGGGGGGAATTACAATGAGCAGTTCTTC.

The gene calls are TRBV11-3 and TRBJ2-7; 9 bases match TRBD2. The CDR3 loop spans 16 amino acids. The trim removed 3 bases at V and 5 bases at J, leaving 11 bases unmatched. From germline, CDR1 is SGHNT and CDR2 YENEEA. The CDR3 is CASSFSSAGGPNEQYF. The CDR3 nucleotides are TGTGCCAGCAGCTTTTCTTCGGCGGGAGGGCCCAACGAGCAGTACTTC.

This chain connects TRBV7-2 to TRBJ2-3, with 13 bases identical to TRBD2. From germline, CDR1 is SGHTA and CDR2 FQGNSA. V was pared by 3 bases and J by 2 bases, with 5 bases of the junction left unmatched. CDR3 size: 17 residues. The CDR3 DNA reads TGTGCCAGCAGCTTGAGGACTAGCGGGGGATACACAGATACGCAGTATTTT. Translated: CASSLRTSGGYTDTQYF.

The rearrangement links TRBV7-2 to TRBJ2-5, with a weak D call TRBD2 (7 bases). The CDR3 is 15 residues long. The germline CDR1 and CDR2 sequences are SGHTA and FQGNSA. Trimming stripped 5 bases from V and 5 bases from J, with 18 bases between. The CDR3 DNA is TGTGCCAGCAGCCTAAATCTAGGGGGGGTGGAGACCCAGTACTTC. It is translated as CASSLNLGGVETQYF.

This chain uses TRBV6-5 with TRBJ2-7, with D maybe TRBD2 (6 bases). V gave up 5 bases and J gave up 5 bases, with 16 bases separating them. CDR3 size: 14 residues. Germline V lookup: CDR1 MNHEY, CDR2 SVGAGI. The CDR3: CASSLTSTPNEQYF. In DNA, the CDR3 is TGTGCCAGCAGTCTGACTAGTACGCCCAACGAGCAGTACTTC.